A single sample gave rise to the 10 T cell receptor beta chains below, sequenced in a study of cytomegalovirus exposure and HLA in healthy donors. The PCR used 60 Vbeta and 13 Jbeta primers. Produced via immunoSEQ multiplex PCR; TCRdb's table is partial and in-frame only. The data hold about 160,000 clones, with around 80% observed a single time. The sequenced material came from PBMCs. These receptors originate from a young woman in good health and CMV-seropositive.

The genes are TRBV11-2 and TRBJ2-1, with D perhaps TRBD1 (6 bases). V was pared by 5 bases and J by 4 bases, with 18 bases between. The CDR3 has 16 amino acids. The germline V gene has CDR1 SGHAT and CDR2 FQNNGV. The CDR3 DNA reads TGTGCCAGCAGCCAGCAGAGGGGGTTAAGGTACAATGAGCAGTTCTTC. This translates into CASSQQRGLRYNEQFF. The whole variable domain, remainder taken from reference TRBV11-2 and TRBJ2-1, is EAGVAQSPRYKIIEKRQSVAFWCNPISGHATLYWYQQILGQGPKLLIQFQNNGVVDDSQLPKDRFSAERLKGVDSTLKIQPAKLEDSAVYLCASSQQRGLRYNEQFFGPGTRLTVL.

This chain links TRBV7-9 with TRBJ1-4, with D perhaps TRBD1 (6 bases). CDR1 is SEHNR, CDR2 FQNEAQ, per germline (reference sequence). V was trimmed by 2 bases and J by 14 bases, leaving 18 bases between them. The CDR3 extends over 14 amino acids. CDR3 in DNA: TGTGCCAGCAGCTTATCAGGGGCCTTTTTGGGGCTGTTTTTT. Protein: CASSLSGAFLGLFF.

This chain connects TRBV15 to TRBJ2-7, with 8 bases identical to TRBD2. With V trimmed by 1 base and J by 4 bases, 15 bases remained unmatched. Germline CDR1 reads LNHNV; CDR2 reads YYDKDF (reference sequence). This CDR3 contains 18 residues. CDR3 protein: CATSRAQGRGGLSYEQYF. The CDR3 DNA reads TGTGCCACCAGCAGAGCCCAGGGCCGGGGGGGGCTCTCTTACGAGCAGTACTTC.

This sequence joins TRBV11-2 and TRBJ2-4; 11 bases align to TRBD2. Trimming took 1 base from V and 7 from J; bases not matched to a gene: 9. CDR3 length equals 17 residues. CDR1 is SGHAT, CDR2 FQNNGV, per germline. The CDR3, as DNA: TGTGCCAGCAGCTTAGGCATGACTAGCGGGGCACGGAACATTCAGTACTTC. It encodes CASSLGMTSGARNIQYF. Full variable domain (remainder filled in from reference TRBV11-2 and TRBJ2-4): EAGVAQSPRYKIIEKRQSVAFWCNPISGHATLYWYQQILGQGPKLLIQFQNNGVVDDSQLPKDRFSAERLKGVDSTLKIQPAKLEDSAVYLCASSLGMTSGARNIQYFGAGTRLSVL.

V usage is TRBV18 and J usage is TRBJ1-1; no clear D gene. CDR3 length: 13 residues. Deletions cut 2 bases from V and 5 bases from J, with 9 bases between. Germline V gene sequence: CDR1 KGHSH, CDR2 LQKENI. The CDR3 DNA is TGTGCCAGCTCACCAGGGCCGGTGACTGAAGCTTTCTTT. Amino acids: CASSPGPVTEAFF.

The rearrangement links TRBV5-4 to TRBJ2-2; 9 nucleotides align to TRBD1. The germline gives CDR1 SGHNT, CDR2 YYREEE (reference sequence). The CDR3 runs 16 residues. V was pared by 0 bases and J by 7 bases, with 7 bases of the junction left unmatched. The CDR3 DNA follows: TGTGCCAGCAGCTTGGCAGGGACAGGGAGGGGCGGGGAGCTGTTTTTT. Its protein product is CASSLAGTGRGGELFF.

The gene calls are TRBV15 and TRBJ1-2, with 7 bases that match TRBD1. Germline trimming cut 0 bases from V and 2 bases from J; bases unmatched to any gene: 9. Germline CDR1 is LNHNV and CDR2 is YYDKDF (reference sequence). The CDR3 covers 17 residues. CDR3 loop: CATSRDPRQGENYGYTF. In nucleotides, the CDR3 is TGTGCCACCAGCAGAGACCCTAGACAGGGAGAGAACTATGGCTACACCTTC.

The genes are TRBV2 and TRBJ2-3, with 8 bases fitting TRBD1. Germline values: CDR1 SNHLY, CDR2 FYNNEI. V shed 2 bases, J shed 0 bases, and the junction held 10 bases outside the gene matches. This CDR3 has 18 residues. CDR3 sequence: CASSEQGAGPPSTDTQYF. CDR3 bases: TGTGCCAGCAGTGAACAGGGGGCGGGTCCCCCTAGCACAGATACGCAGTATTTT.

This chain uses TRBV6-5 with TRBJ1-2, with TRBD1 matching 9 bases. Germline V gives CDR1 MNHEY, CDR2 SVGAGI. The CDR3 extends over 14 amino acids. V shed 4 bases, J shed 3 bases, and the junction held 3 bases outside the gene matches. The CDR3 spells CASSWGTGYYGYTF. Here the CDR3 DNA reads TGTGCCAGCAGTTGGGGGACAGGGTACTATGGCTACACCTTC.

This chain links TRBV7-9 with TRBJ2-5, with TRBD1 matching 7 bases. The CDR3 has 13 residues. Germline CDR1 reads SEHNR; CDR2 reads FQNEAQ (reference sequence). Trimming took 4 bases from V and 3 from J; bases not matched to a gene: 2. The CDR3: CASSSDRKETQYF. In nucleotides, the CDR3 is TGTGCCAGCAGCTCGGACAGGAAAGAGACCCAGTACTTC.